Sequencing of this T cell receptor (beta chain) was carried out in a study of cytomegalovirus exposure and HLA in healthy donors. The V and J ends lost 7 bases and 5 bases, in that order; junction bases with no gene match: 16. The CDR3 contains 16 residues. Germline values: CDR1 SGHAT, CDR2 FQNNGV. Vbeta (60) and Jbeta (13) primers were used in the PCR. Assay: immunoSEQ multiplex PCR; the TCRdb copy retains only in-frame clones and omits some. The sample shows about 98,000 clones, around 67% of them seen only once. The chain couples TRBV11-2 to TRBJ2-5, with TRBD1 matching over 7 bases. The source of this sequence is a man in his fifties in good health and CMV-seronegative. The specimen was PBMCs. CDR3 sequence (DNA): TGTGCCAGCACCAGTATCGAGGGGGCAATACGCGAGACCCAGTACTTC. This gives the protein CASTSIEGAIRETQYF.